These T cell receptor beta chains were read from a single sample in a study of molecular identifiers for immune sequencing clone quantification. TCRdb used MiXCR to reprocess the PCR reads, holding one entry per CDR3 protein. The sample holds some 680,000 distinct CDR3 sequences, 25% seen once. Sequencing was performed on naive CD8+ T cells from blood, with Jurkat cell RNA spiked in. These receptor sequences come from a human donor in good health. Some libraries in this study had Jurkat cell RNA spiked in. Each CDR3 is given with its conserved first and last residue. The order of the fields is D gene, clone size, J gene, V gene, CDR3 DNA, CDR3 protein. D genes are given only for firm matches. Where a row states a size, it is once, few, many or the class of an expanded clone; other rows omit it.

NA few TRBJ1-5 TRBV28 TGTGCCAGCATCCCCCCCCGGTCCAATCAGCCCCAGCATTTT CASIPPRSNQPQHF
NA few TRBJ2-7 TRBV7-9 TGTGCCAGCAGCTTGAACAAAGGGTTTGCTGGCTACGAGCAGTACTTC CASSLNKGFAGYEQYF
NA many TRBJ2-3 TRBV7-9 TGTGCCAGCACCCAGGAAGGCCCCGTGAGAGATACGCAGTATTTT CASTQEGPVRDTQYF
NA NA TRBJ2-7 TRBV4-2 TGTGCCAGCAGCCAAGAGTTCCAGGGGTACTACGAGCAGTACTTC CASSQEFQGYYEQYF
TRBD2 NA TRBJ2-5 TRBV20-1 TGCAGTGGTAGAGAACGGGGTGCGGGAGTAGAGACCCAGTACTTC CSGRERGAGVETQYF
NA NA TRBJ2-2 TRBV5-5 TGTGTCAGCAGTTATCAAAACAGCCTTACCGGGGAGCTGTTTTTT CVSSYQNSLTGELFF
NA many TRBJ2-5 TRBV12-3/TRBV12-4 TGTGCCAGCAGCGGGGACTTCGAGACCCAGTACTTC CASSGDFETQYF
NA NA TRBJ1-4 TRBV6-2/TRBV6-3 TGTGCCAGCAACGGAGGGGAAAAACTGTTTTTT CASNGGEKLFF
NA many TRBJ2-6 TRBV30 TGTGCCTGGGAAGGGAACTCTGGGGCCAACGTCCTGACTTTC CAWEGNSGANVLTF
NA many TRBJ2-5 TRBV28 TGTGCCAGCAGTCCACGACAGGCCAAGGAGGAGACCCAGTACTTC CASSPRQAKEETQYF
NA NA TRBJ1-1 TRBV21-1 TGTGCCAGCAGCCCTACGTACGCTGTTGGCACTGAAGCTTTCTTT CASSPTYAVGTEAFF
TRBD1 many TRBJ1-5 TRBV27 TGTGCCAGCAGTCCGACAGGGCTCAATCAGCCCCAGCATTTT CASSPTGLNQPQHF
NA many TRBJ2-7 TRBV20-1 TGCAGTGCTAGATCTCCGGGTTCCGCCTACGAGCAGTACTTC CSARSPGSAYEQYF
TRBD1 NA TRBJ2-7 TRBV20-1 TGCAGTACTACCCCACCTATCCGGGACAGTTCCTACGAGCAGTACTTC CSTTPPIRDSSYEQYF
NA NA TRBJ1-1 TRBV9 TGTGCCAGCAGCGTAGGATCAGGGGTAGGGGCTGAAGCTTTCTTT CASSVGSGVGAEAFF
NA NA TRBJ2-7 TRBV7-8 TGTGCCAGCAGCTTAGGGGTCGAACCGGGCGAGCAGTACTTC CASSLGVEPGEQYF
TRBD2 NA TRBJ2-1 TRBV7-2 TGTGCCAGCAGCACCTTACTAGCGGGGAACTGCAATGAGCAGTTCTTC CASSTLLAGNCNEQFF
NA many TRBJ2-6 TRBV7-6 TGTGCCAGCAGCTTAAACGACGACAGCTCTGGGGCCAACGTCCTGACTTTC CASSLNDDSSGANVLTF
NA NA TRBJ1-1 TRBV13 TGTGCCAGCAGCCCGAGGGCCGGGGACACTGAAGCTTTCTTT CASSPRAGDTEAFF
TRBD1 many TRBJ2-3 TRBV6-5 TGTGCCAGCAGTTACTCGGGGACAGGGGTGGATACGCAGTATTTT CASSYSGTGVDTQYF
NA NA TRBJ1-2 TRBV27 TGTGCCAGCAGTTTATCTCATGAATTCTATGGCTACACCTTC CASSLSHEFYGYTF
TRBD1 NA TRBJ1-4 TRBV5-5 TGTGCCAGCAGCCCGACAGGGGATCCTGAAAAACTGTTTTTT CASSPTGDPEKLFF
TRBD1 few TRBJ2-7 TRBV9 TGTGCCAGCAGCGGGGGACAGGGTGACTACGAGCAGTACTTC CASSGGQGDYEQYF
NA many TRBJ2-5 TRBV9 TGTGCCAGCAGCAACGACATCCTCCAAGAGACCCAGTACTTC CASSNDILQETQYF
TRBD1 few TRBJ1-1 TRBV6-2/TRBV6-3 TGTGCCAGCAGTTGGGGACAGGGGACGGACGCTTTCTTT CASSWGQGTDAFF
NA many TRBJ1-1 TRBV2 TGTGCCAGCTGTAGTCAGGGGCTAAACACTGAAGCTTTCTTT CASCSQGLNTEAFF
TRBD1 NA TRBJ2-7 TRBV27 TGTGCCAGCAGCGCACAGGGGACCCCCTACGAGCAGTACTTC CASSAQGTPYEQYF
NA many TRBJ2-7 TRBV7-9 TGTGCCAGCAGCGGAGGGACACAAGGAACCAGCTCCTACGAGCAGTACTTC CASSGGTQGTSSYEQYF
TRBD2 NA TRBJ2-3 TRBV20-1 TGCAGTGCTAGAGTTGATAGCGGGGGGCCTAGCACAGATACGCAGTATTTT CSARVDSGGPSTDTQYF
NA NA TRBJ2-7 TRBV28 TGTGCCATCAACCTCGGGACCCCGGACGGAGAGCAGTACTTC CAINLGTPDGEQYF
NA many TRBJ2-5 TRBV7-9 TGTGCCAGTGATACTTCCGACTCACCGAAAGAGACCCAGTACTTC CASDTSDSPKETQYF
NA few TRBJ2-7 TRBV4-3 TGCGCCAGCAGCCAAAACCGCCTAGGGGAATACGAGCAGTACTTC CASSQNRLGEYEQYF
NA NA TRBJ2-5 TRBV15 TGTGCCACCAGCAGAGATGGGGGGCCGGGGGAGACCCAGTACTTC CATSRDGGPGETQYF
TRBD1 few TRBJ2-7 TRBV27 TGTGCCAGCAGCCACCGGGACAGGGTCGGCGAGCAGTACTTC CASSHRDRVGEQYF
TRBD1 many TRBJ2-3 TRBV4-3 TGCGCCAGCAGCAAAGGTGCCGGGACAGGCACAGATACGCAGTATTTT CASSKGAGTGTDTQYF
TRBD1 NA TRBJ2-7 TRBV7-6 TGTGCCAGCAGCTTAGGGGGACAGGGACCTACCTACGAGCAGTACTTC CASSLGGQGPTYEQYF
NA many TRBJ2-3 TRBV7-9 TGTGCCAGCAGCCCACAGGGCCTCCGGGCAGATACGCAGTATTTT CASSPQGLRADTQYF
NA many TRBJ2-3 TRBV4-1 TGCGCCAGCAGTCAGGGGCCCCTCACAGATACGCAGTATTTT CASSQGPLTDTQYF
TRBD1 many TRBJ2-2 TRBV5-1 TGCGCCAGCAGCCCGGGACAGGGGGCGATGAGCACCGGGGAGCTGTTTTTT CASSPGQGAMSTGELFF
NA NA TRBJ2-3 TRBV6-5 TGTGCCAGCAGGGCTAGCGAATATACGCAGTATTTT CASRASEYTQYF
NA NA TRBJ2-3 TRBV27 TGTGCCAGCAGTTTCGGGCCTAGCCCCACAGATACGCAGTATTTT CASSFGPSPTDTQYF
TRBD1 few TRBJ2-7 TRBV7-9 TGTGCCAGCAGGGGACAGGGACGGCACGAGCAGTACTTC CASRGQGRHEQYF
NA NA TRBJ1-2 TRBV19 TGTGCCAGTAGTATTAGTCTCGTCTCCAGGTATGGCTACACCTTC CASSISLVSRYGYTF
NA few TRBJ1-4 TRBV6-5 TGTGCCAGCAGTTACTCACCGGGTGGAGGGTCTTATGGGGAAAAACTGTTTTTT CASSYSPGGGSYGEKLFF
NA few TRBJ2-7 TRBV11-2 TGTGCCAGCAGCCCACACCCCCCGGGGGAGCAGTACTTC CASSPHPPGEQYF
NA many TRBJ1-1 TRBV28 TGTGCCAGCAGTTTAGGACGGGGTGAAGCTTTCTTT CASSLGRGEAFF
NA few TRBJ1-5 TRBV10-1 TGCGCCAGCAGGGCAGAGCCTGGACAGCCCCAGCATTTT CASRAEPGQPQHF
NA NA TRBJ1-1 TRBV7-3 TGTGCCAGCAGCTCGCCCTCCGGGACCCCTGAAGCTTTCTTT CASSSPSGTPEAFF
NA few TRBJ2-2 TRBV9 TGTGCCAGCAGCGTAGGGCCCGGGGAGCTGTTTTTT CASSVGPGELFF
TRBD2 NA TRBJ2-7 TRBV27 TGTGCCAGCAGCACCCGACTAGCGAGCTACGAGCAGTACTTC CASSTRLASYEQYF
NA many TRBJ1-2 TRBV30 TGTGCCTGGTTATCCTTTCGGGACTATGGCTACACCTTC CAWLSFRDYGYTF
NA NA TRBJ1-1 TRBV20-1 TGCAGTGCTATGAACACTGAAGCTTTCTTT CSAMNTEAFF
NA many TRBJ2-3 TRBV5-1 TGCGCCAGCAGCTCCAACACAGATACGCAGTATTTT CASSSNTDTQYF
TRBD1 NA TRBJ1-4 TRBV7-9 TGTGCCAGCAGAGGAACAGGGGGCAAAGCTAATGAAAAACTGTTTTTT CASRGTGGKANEKLFF
NA few TRBJ1-1 TRBV27 TGTGCCAGCAGTTCTCGATTGAGGATGAACACTGAAGCTTTCTTT CASSSRLRMNTEAFF
NA many TRBJ2-6 TRBV7-9 TGTGCCAGCAGCGCCAGGGAGCCTGGGGCCAACGTCCTGACTTTC CASSAREPGANVLTF
NA many TRBJ2-7 TRBV4-3 TGCGCCAGCAGCCATCAGGAGGGGGCGCGAGAGCAGTACTTC CASSHQEGAREQYF
NA NA TRBJ2-7 TRBV6-6 TGTGCCAGCCGATCACAATACGAGCAGTACTTC CASRSQYEQYF